The 12 T cell receptor beta chains listed next were all sequenced from one sample in a study of OX40 agonist ivuxolimab in advanced cancers. TCRdb's table, derived via immunoSEQ multiplex PCR, lists solely in-frame clones and lacks some. The sample consists of over 55,000 clones, around 84% of them appearing once. Material: CD4+ or CD8+ T cells sorted from blood, obtained in a trial of the OX40 agonist ivuxolimab. The source is an adult with an advanced solid tumor such as melanoma, head and neck, liver or kidney cancer.

This clone has a single count. V is TRBV4-3 and J is TRBJ2-5; D remains ambiguous. The CDR3 is 14 residues long. Per germline, CDR1 LGHNA and CDR2 YSLEER. V was cut by 1 base and J by 2 bases, with 8 bases left in between. The CDR3 DNA follows: TGCGCCAGCAGCCAAGTTGATGGGCAAGAGACCCAGTACTTC. Its protein is CASSQVDGQETQYF.

This clone was found a few times. Here the CDR3 DNA reads TGCACCAGCAGCCAAGAATTAGAGGGGCGGGAGACTGAAGCTTTCTTT. Residues: CTSSQELEGRETEAFF. The V gene is TRBV1, the J gene TRBJ1-1. TRBV1 is a pseudogene segment. The CDR3 spans 16 residues.

The chain recombines TRBV28 with TRBJ2-2; the D gene is possibly TRBD2 (5 bases). The V end lost 6 bases, the J end lost 1 base, and 18 bases lay between the germline ends. The CDR3 runs to 17 residues. Germline CDR1 MDHEN, CDR2 SYDVKM. The CDR3 DNA sequence: TGTGCCAGCAGATTTCAAGAGGGAGACCAGAACACCGGGGAGCTGTTTTTT. The encoded protein is CASRFQEGDQNTGELFF. Using reference TRBV28 and TRBJ2-2 for the parts outside the CDR3, the full variable domain is DVKVTQSSRYLVKRTGEKVFLECVQDMDHENMFWYRQDPGLGLRLIYFSYDVKMKEKGDIPEGYSVSREKKERFSLILESASTNQTSMYLCASRFQEGDQNTGELFFGEGSRLTVL.

J is TRBJ1-5 and V is TRBV6-1; 10 bases align to TRBD1. Trimming removed 4 bases from V and 7 bases from J; junction bases left unmatched: 4. The CDR3 sequence is 14 residues long. Germline CDR1 and CDR2: MNHNS and SASEGT. CDR3 coding DNA: TGTGCCAGCAGTGGACAGGGGGCTAAGCAGCCCCAGCATTTT. Translated, it gives CASSGQGAKQPQHF.

The chain uses TRBV2 and TRBJ2-7; TRBD1 agrees at 7 bases. This CDR3 is 18 amino acids long. V lost 1 base and J lost 0; bases outside the gene matches: 12. Germline CDR1 and CDR2: SNHLY and FYNNEI. The CDR3 DNA sequence: TGTGCCAGCAGTGAAGGCGTCCACAGCAGGGGGAACTCCTACGAGCAGTACTTC. Protein sequence: CASSEGVHSRGNSYEQYF.

The J gene is TRBJ2-5, the V gene TRBV7-9; D not resolved. The CDR3 totals 14 residues. V was clipped by 1 base and J by 13 bases, with 19 bases between them. CDR1 is SEHNR and CDR2 is FQNEAQ in the germline V gene (reference sequence). CDR3 DNA: TGTGCCAGCAGCTTAGAAGTAGGCCAGGCAGAAAGGTACTTC. Translation: CASSLEVGQAERYF.

The V gene is TRBV15, the J gene TRBJ2-3; TRBD2 might be the D (6 bases). The ends were cut back, 1 base at V and 4 bases at J, with 9 bases in the middle. The CDR3 has 14 amino acids. CDR1 is LNHNV and CDR2 is YYDKDF in the germline V gene (reference sequence). The CDR3 bases are TGTGCCACCAGCAGAGGGGGGGAGGCAGATACGCAGTATTTT. It yields the protein CATSRGGEADTQYF.

V and J are TRBV5-6 and TRBJ1-2, with 9 bases aligning to TRBD1. This CDR3 spans 14 amino acids. The germline CDR1 and CDR2 sequences are SGHDT and YYEEEE. V lost 4 bases, J lost 8 bases, and 9 bases stayed unmatched. The CDR3 protein is CASSGMGQGRGYTF. Here the CDR3 DNA reads TGTGCCAGCAGCGGGATGGGACAGGGAAGGGGCTACACCTTC.

The chain recombines TRBV7-2 with TRBJ2-7; 9 bases map to TRBD2. Looked up from germline, CDR1 is SGHTA and CDR2 is FQGNSA. V shed 3 bases, J shed 6 bases, and the junction held 6 bases outside the gene matches. The CDR3 is 14 residues long. The CDR3 DNA sequence: TGTGCCAGCAGCTTTGGGACTAGCCCGGTCGAGCAGTACTTC. Encoded protein: CASSFGTSPVEQYF.

V is TRBV5-8 and J is TRBJ1-4; 10 bases map to TRBD1. Germline V gene sequence: CDR1 SGHTS, CDR2 YDEGEE. The CDR3 has 19 residues. V gave up 0 bases and J gave up 6 bases; unmatched junction bases: 14. CDR3 loop: CASSLVPGTGALSDEKLFF. The CDR3, as DNA: TGTGCCAGCAGCTTGGTGCCCGGGACAGGGGCCCTAAGCGATGAAAAACTGTTTTTT. Drawing the rest from reference TRBV5-8 and TRBJ1-4, the complete variable domain is EAGVTQSPTHLIKTRGQQATLRCSPISGHTSVYWYQQALGLGLQFLLWYDEGEERNRGNFPPRFSGRQFPNYSSELNVNALELEDSALYLCASSLVPGTGALSDEKLFFGSGTQLSVL.

This clone was seen just once. This chain uses TRBV29-1 with TRBJ1-1; 10 nucleotides align to TRBD1. V shed 1 base and J 4 bases; nucleotides not matched to a gene: 9. This CDR3 has 16 amino acids. Germline loops: CDR1 SQVTM, CDR2 ANQGSEA. CDR3 nucleotides: TGCAGCGTTGAAGGAGGACAGGGGGAAGTGGCCACTGAAGCTTTCTTT. Translation: CSVEGGQGEVATEAFF.

The rearrangement joins TRBV12-5 to TRBJ2-1, with D possibly called TRBD1 or TRBD2 (6 bases each). The V end was cut by 6 bases, the J end by 3 bases, with 15 bases between. The CDR3 extends over 15 amino acids. Germline assignment: CDR1 LGHNT and CDR2 FRNRAP. The CDR3 spells CASGPDGGLYNEQFF. The CDR3 DNA is TGTGCTAGTGGGCCTGATGGGGGGCTCTACAATGAGCAGTTCTTC.